This T cell receptor beta chain was sequenced in a study of monozygotic twins with inflammatory bowel disease. Molecular identifiers with 6-nucleotide sample barcodes were added during cDNA synthesis via template switching. For each CDR3 protein, TCRdb gives one entry from its re-call of the 5' RACE reads, without DNA. The data show fewer than 550,000 distinct CDR3 sequences, and the top ten clones hold about 2.4%. Whole blood without T cell sorting served as the source of isolated total RNA. Overall study findings and caveats: The study found lower TCRbeta diversity (inverse Simpson) in IBD patients than in healthy co-twins. Among T cells, the various subtypes were not distinguishable.

Of note for this clonotype: The antigen is unknown.

The V gene's germline CDR1 is MNHEY and CDR2 SMNVEV (reference sequence). CDR3 length: 14 amino acids. The receptor was derived from a human donor with ulcerative colitis or Crohn's disease, or a healthy co-twin of an affected twin (not recorded which). Specimen: blood. This chain connects TRBV27 to TRBJ1-2; TCRdb's D call, TRBD1, is unchecked because there is no DNA. CDR3 region: CASSIYTGSGGYTF.